This T cell receptor beta chain was captured by sequencing in a study of blood T cell repertoires in COVID-19. Participants, about 18 to 90 years old, spanned around 25 US areas. Cohort placement rested on clinical history that participants reported themselves. Per the germline V gene, CDR1 is SGHRS and CDR2 is YFSETQ. V lost 3 bases to trimming and J lost 2 bases; unmatched junction nucleotides: 6. This CDR3 spans 15 amino acids. The authors' processing: Cell counts per sample came from amplifying reference gene primers. Profiling relied on immunoSEQ multiplex PCR, and the TCRdb table lists in-frame clones only, not all of them. The DNA was the basis for D and trimming; V, J and clone size are from that table. The sample holds some 150,000 clones; roughly 84% are singletons and the top ten take about 5.8%.

The chain uses TRBV5-1 and TRBJ2-3, with 7 positions matching TRBD2. This clonotype was obtained from a woman in her fifties or sixties who had been exposed to COVID-19. The sample was PBMCs or T cells enriched from blood (not recorded which). CDR3 coding DNA: TGCGCCAGCAGCTCGGGACTAACCTACACAGATACGCAGTATTTT. Translation: CASSSGLTYTDTQYF. Full variable domain (outside the CDR3, taken from reference TRBV5-1 and TRBJ2-3): KAGVTQTPRYLIKTRGQQVTLSCSPISGHRSVSWYQQTPGQGLQFLFEYFSETQRNKGNFPGRFSGRQFSNSRSEMNVSTLELGDSALYLCASSSGLTYTDTQYFGPGTRLTVL.